What follows are 17 T cell receptor beta chains derived from one specimen sequenced in a study of CD8 T cells in ankylosing spondylitis. Using its own MiXCR run on the 5' RACE reads, TCRdb lists one record per CDR3 protein. The sample carries around 130,000 distinct CDR3 sequences, 12% to 15% recorded once. The sequenced sample was blood, either unsorted or a sorted T cell fraction (not recorded which). These receptors were obtained from a female donor with ankylosing spondylitis or in good health (not recorded which).

A few counts support this clonotype. V and J are TRBV5-1 and TRBJ2-3; D not certain. Germline V gene data show CDR1 as SGHRS and CDR2 as YFSETQ. Trimming shortened V by 0 bases and J by 4 bases, and 9 bases separated the two germline ends. This CDR3 spans 14 amino acids. Here the CDR3 reads CASSLDPGPDTQYF. The CDR3 bases are TGCGCCAGCAGCTTGGATCCGGGTCCAGATACGCAGTATTTT.

V usage is TRBV20-1 and J usage is TRBJ2-7, with TRBD2 identical over 8 bases. Germline V lookup: CDR1 DFQATT, CDR2 SNEGSKA (reference sequence). Losses at the gene ends were 3 bases for V and 11 bases for J; bases not matched to a gene: 12. The CDR3 has 13 residues. The DNA for the CDR3 is TGCAGTGCTAGGCCAGCGGGGGCCAGGTTGGAGTACTTC. Translating it yields CSARPAGARLEYF.

At least ten counts were recorded for this clonotype. The chain joins TRBV7-2 to TRBJ2-3; no reliable D call. Germline lookup yields CDR1 SGHTA and CDR2 FQGNSA. Trimming pared 5 bases from V and 6 bases from J, leaving 9 bases between. CDR3 length: 12 amino acids. CDR3 loop: CASSRTYDTQYF. CDR3 coding DNA: TGTGCCAGCAGCCGGACCTACGATACGCAGTATTTT.

This clonotype occurred a few times. This sequence joins TRBV7-2 and TRBJ2-5; D is perhaps TRBD1 (6 bases). Trimming left V 7 bases short and J 2 bases short, with 17 bases between. Per the germline V gene, CDR1 is SGHTA and CDR2 is FQGNSA. This CDR3 region has 15 residues. CDR3 in DNA: TGTGCCAGCAAACTCTCGAGGCAGGGGCAAGAGACCCAGTACTTC. Protein product: CASKLSRQGQETQYF.

This clonotype was seen only a few times. The chain links TRBV11-2 to TRBJ1-6; tentative D call: TRBD1 (6 bases). Trimming pared 2 bases from V and 10 bases from J, leaving 15 bases between. Germline V CDR1 and CDR2: SGHAT, FQNNGV. The CDR3 totals 15 residues. The CDR3, as DNA: TGTGCCAGCAGCTTACTGACGACAGGCGAATCACCCCTCCACTTT. Amino acids: CASSLLTTGESPLHF.

The chain joins TRBV7-9 to TRBJ2-3; unclear D gene. The ends were cut back, 1 base at V and 2 bases at J, with 10 bases in the middle. Germline loops: CDR1 SEHNR, CDR2 FQNEAQ (reference sequence). The CDR3 length is 15 residues. CDR3 sequence reads: CASSLVSGPTDTQYF. The CDR3 DNA sequence: TGTGCCAGCAGCTTAGTTTCCGGGCCCACAGATACGCAGTATTTT.

This clonotype was recorded many times. J is TRBJ2-7 and V is TRBV5-4; D tentatively fits TRBD1 or TRBD2 (5 bases each). This CDR3 comprises 14 residues. V lost 0 bases and J 2 bases, leaving 9 bases between the germline ends. The germline gives CDR1 SGHNT, CDR2 YYREEE (reference sequence). The CDR3 nucleotides read TGTGCCAGCAGCTTGGATAGGGGACCCTACGAGCAGTACTTC. The encoded protein is CASSLDRGPYEQYF.

This clonotype was detected ten times or more. The rearrangement links TRBV20-1 to TRBJ1-6; D is undetermined. This CDR3 has 17 amino acids. V gave up 0 bases and J gave up 4 bases, with 16 bases separating them. Germline V CDR1 and CDR2: DFQATT, SNEGSKA (reference sequence). The CDR3 DNA reads TGCAGTGCTAGAGATGGAACAGCCTCCGTTTATAATTCACCCCTCCACTTT. As protein: CSARDGTASVYNSPLHF.

This chain joins TRBV3-1 and TRBJ2-7; D is perhaps TRBD1 (6 bases). The V end lost 0 bases, the J end lost 6 bases, and 9 bases lay between the germline ends. CDR3 length: 13 amino acids. Germline CDR1 reads LGHDT; CDR2 reads YNNKEL (reference sequence). The CDR3 DNA reads as TGTGCCAGCAGCCAAGAGATCAGGGGCGAGCAGTACTTC. This encodes CASSQEIRGEQYF.

This clonotype was detected ten times or more. The J gene is TRBJ2-1, the V gene TRBV11-2; D not resolved. Germline V gene lookup returns CDR1 SGHAT and CDR2 FQNNGV. Between the trimmed V and J ends, which lost 1 base and 7 bases, there was a span of 20 bases. The CDR3 sequence is 17 residues long. The CDR3 here is CASSLVSGVVYRNEQFF. The CDR3 DNA reads as TGTGCCAGCAGCTTAGTTAGTGGGGTGGTTTACAGAAATGAGCAGTTCTTC.

This clonotype has at least ten counts. The chain links TRBV7-3 to TRBJ2-7; D unclear. The CDR3 consists of 13 residues. Trimming pared 0 bases from V and 6 bases from J, leaving 9 bases between. From germline, CDR1 is SGHTA and CDR2 FQGTGA. The CDR3 reads CASSLTGYSEQYF. In DNA form, the CDR3 reads TGTGCCAGCAGCTTAACAGGCTACAGCGAGCAGTACTTC.

This clonotype appeared many times. The genes are TRBV6-5 and TRBJ2-2, with TRBD2 matching over 9 bases. Per the germline V gene, CDR1 is MNHEY and CDR2 is SVGAGI. J gave up 4 bases and V 0 bases, and 9 bases lay outside the gene matches. The length of the CDR3 is 18 residues. The CDR3 loop reads CASSYSQRLAATTGELFF. The DNA of the CDR3 is TGTGCCAGCAGTTACTCGCAACGACTAGCGGCCACCACCGGGGAGCTGTTTTTT.

This clonotype has at least ten counts. The chain carries TRBV14 and TRBJ1-3; no firm D call. V was cut by 5 bases and J by 3 bases, with 11 bases left in between. The germline gives CDR1 SGHDN, CDR2 FVKESK. This CDR3 has 14 amino acids. CDR3 protein: CASSGLGNGNTIYF. CDR3 nucleotides: TGTGCCAGCAGCGGACTTGGGAATGGAAACACCATATATTTT.

This clonotype was seen ten or more times. The V and J genes are TRBV3-1 and TRBJ1-1, with TRBD1 matching over 11 bases. V was pared by 2 bases and J by 1 base, with 3 bases of the junction left unmatched. The CDR3 runs 16 residues. Germline loops: CDR1 LGHDT, CDR2 YNNKEL (reference sequence). The CDR3 nucleotides read TGTGCCAGCAGCCAATTAGGACAGGGGGCGAACACTGAAGCTTTCTTT. It codes for CASSQLGQGANTEAFF.

This clonotype was observed at least ten times. The chain joins TRBV7-3 to TRBJ2-1; D perhaps matches TRBD1 (6 bases). The CDR3 spans 14 residues. Trimming took 1 base from V and 4 from J, leaving 8 bases between them. The germline CDR1 and CDR2 sequences are SGHTA and FQGTGA. In nucleotides, the CDR3 is TGTGCCAGCAGCTTAAGAGGGACATACAATGAGCAGTTCTTC. It translates to CASSLRGTYNEQFF.

This clonotype was observed a few times. As DNA, the CDR3 is TGCAGTGCTAGGAAAAGCGGGGGAACGATCTACGAGCAGTACTTC. It yields the protein CSARKSGGTIYEQYF. The J gene is TRBJ2-7, the V gene TRBV20-1, with 8 bases that match TRBD2. Losses at the gene ends were 3 bases for V and 3 bases for J; bases not matched to a gene: 10. Germline CDR1 is DFQATT and CDR2 is SNEGSKA (reference sequence). The CDR3 is 15 residues long.

This clonotype was picked up a small number of times. This chain uses TRBV6-1 with TRBJ1-1, with D uncertain. The CDR3 covers 13 residues. The ends were cut back, 1 base at V and 0 bases at J, with 3 bases in the middle. CDR1 is MNHNS, CDR2 SASEGT, per germline. The CDR3 region is CASSEGLNTEAFF. As DNA, the CDR3 is TGTGCCAGCAGTGAAGGGCTGAACACTGAAGCTTTCTTT.